What follows are 3 T cell receptor beta chains derived from one specimen sequenced in a study of cytomegalovirus exposure and HLA in healthy donors. PCR used 60 Vbeta primers and 13 Jbeta primers. Profiled with immunoSEQ multiplex PCR; TCRdb holds only in-frame clones, not every one. This table has 200,000 or so clones, roughly 84% appearing once. Input material: PBMCs. Receptor source: a girl under three years old in good health and CMV-seronegative.

The chain links TRBV19 to TRBJ1-1; maybe TRBD1 (6 bases). Germline V gene sequence: CDR1 LNHDA, CDR2 SQIVND (reference sequence). This CDR3 contains 11 residues. V shed 9 bases and J shed 8 bases, with 13 bases lying between them. The CDR3 DNA reads as TGTGCCAGACAGGGTAAGATAGAAGCTTTCTTT. Protein sequence: CARQGKIEAFF.

The CDR3 sequence: CASSFGGGETQYF. The CDR3 nucleotides are TGCGCCAGCAGCTTTGGGGGCGGAGAGACCCAGTACTTC. This rearrangement joins TRBV5-1 to TRBJ2-5; a weak D match, TRBD1 (6 bases). This CDR3 is built from 13 residues. V was pared by 2 bases and J by 4 bases, with 9 bases between. Germline assignment: CDR1 SGHRS and CDR2 YFSETQ.

J is TRBJ2-1 and V is TRBV30; 12 nucleotides align to TRBD2. J was trimmed by 4 bases and V by 5 bases; bases with no gene match: 9. The CDR3 totals 16 residues. Germline CDR1 reads GTSNPN; CDR2 reads SVGIG (reference sequence). This CDR3 is CAWVEPTSGRYNEQFF. The CDR3 region has the DNA TGTGCCTGGGTAGAACCTACTAGCGGGAGGTACAATGAGCAGTTCTTC.